A selection of T cell receptor beta chains follows, all from one sample in a study of blood T cell repertoires in COVID-19. The repertoire was sequenced with immunoSEQ multiplex PCR; TCRdb's copy has only in-frame clones and lacks some. The table lists roughly 81,000 clones, 91% of them singletons. The sample consisted of peripheral blood. The receptors were gathered from a woman in her 50s in a cohort sampled during active COVID-19. CDR3s include the opening cysteine and the closing phenylalanine or tryptophan.

V	J	CDR3
TRBV29-1	TRBJ2-1	CSVAGLAVEQFF
TRBV28	TRBJ2-7	CASSLSGTGAYEQYF
TRBV29-1	TRBJ1-2	CSVEQGGGYGYTF
TRBV11-2	TRBJ2-7	CASSLGQSVGASFFSEQYF
TRBV9	TRBJ1-1	CASSHSSGVLTEAFF
TRBV5-1	TRBJ2-7	CASSLALGTGSVEQYF
TRBV10-1	TRBJ2-3	CASSEGREGLDTQYF
TRBV11-3	TRBJ2-5	CASSLDGDETQYF
TRBV20-1	TRBJ2-7	CSASWAVGRGDEQYF
TRBV5-1	TRBJ2-7	CASSLVWGTGGEQYF
TRBV9	TRBJ2-2	CASSPLEGSTGELFF
TRBV7-8	TRBJ2-1	CASSLMTGVTYNEQFF
TRBV27	TRBJ2-5	CASRASGGRTQYF
TRBV6-1	TRBJ1-2	CASSENDRAYTF
TRBV18	TRBJ2-1	CASSRPGLAVYNEQFF
TRBV11-3	TRBJ1-1	CASSLTGNTEAFF
TRBV2	TRBJ2-5	CASRPGQGDGETQYF
TRBV5-1	TRBJ2-3	CASSLWGLSTDTQYF
TRBV29-1	TRBJ2-7	CSVDSAGEQYF
TRBV7-2	TRBJ2-4	CASSTGQGRAIQYF
TRBV24-1	TRBJ2-2	CATSDPGTGSTGELFF
TRBV5-4	TRBJ2-5	CASSNRDSEAETQYF
TRBV29-1	TRBJ1-2	CSVEGDRGNYGYTF
TRBV12-3/TRBV12-4	TRBJ1-1	CASRRTGNTEAFF
TRBV20-1	TRBJ1-1	CSVWRDTEAFF
TRBV4-1	TRBJ2-1	CASSRQGRFYNEQFF
TRBV12-5	TRBJ2-3	CASGPTGITSTDTQYF
TRBV19	TRBJ2-2	CASSIGTSGGVKTGELFF
TRBV4-2	TRBJ1-1	CASSQTVWGGMNTEAFF
TRBV6-1	TRBJ1-2	CASSEAGGGLAYYGYTF
TRBV11-3	TRBJ1-3	CASSLGGASSGNTIYF
TRBV6-5	TRBJ2-1	CASSRIAGGDFEQFF
TRBV6-4	TRBJ1-2	CASGRGSYGYTF
TRBV18	TRBJ2-1	CASSPQGDIYNEQFF
TRBV5-1	TRBJ2-2	CASSSDSANTGELFF
TRBV27	TRBJ1-5	CASSLQGYQPQHF
TRBV19	TRBJ1-2	CASRRTGSDYGYTF
TRBV7-9	TRBJ2-7	CASSFSLGAYEQYF
TRBV7-9	TRBJ1-1	CASSPSIFRGNTEAFF
TRBV27	TRBJ2-7	CASTGYPSWEQYF
TRBV12-3/TRBV12-4	TRBJ1-1	CASSLTMNTEAFF
TRBV19	TRBJ1-5	CASSMKQGSNQPQHF
TRBV19	TRBJ2-5	CASAPSGEETQYF
TRBV11-2	TRBJ2-3	CASSLGPGHRLADTQYF
TRBV12-3/TRBV12-4	TRBJ1-5	CASSKYRVTQHF
TRBV6-5	TRBJ1-1	CASEPYRNTEAFF
TRBV15	TRBJ2-5	CATSRSGGYETQYF
TRBV4-2	TRBJ1-4	CASNLPSGQHPGGANEKLFF
TRBV27	TRBJ2-5	CASRPSGRALETQYF
TRBV28	TRBJ2-7	CASGNEQYF
TRBV6-1	TRBJ2-7	CASSGVAGAVLRAGHQALNF
TRBV29-1	TRBJ2-7	CSVSGTGLFEQYF
TRBV14	TRBJ2-1	CASSPITYAYNEQFF
TRBV28	TRBJ1-3	CASSSSGRSGNTIYF